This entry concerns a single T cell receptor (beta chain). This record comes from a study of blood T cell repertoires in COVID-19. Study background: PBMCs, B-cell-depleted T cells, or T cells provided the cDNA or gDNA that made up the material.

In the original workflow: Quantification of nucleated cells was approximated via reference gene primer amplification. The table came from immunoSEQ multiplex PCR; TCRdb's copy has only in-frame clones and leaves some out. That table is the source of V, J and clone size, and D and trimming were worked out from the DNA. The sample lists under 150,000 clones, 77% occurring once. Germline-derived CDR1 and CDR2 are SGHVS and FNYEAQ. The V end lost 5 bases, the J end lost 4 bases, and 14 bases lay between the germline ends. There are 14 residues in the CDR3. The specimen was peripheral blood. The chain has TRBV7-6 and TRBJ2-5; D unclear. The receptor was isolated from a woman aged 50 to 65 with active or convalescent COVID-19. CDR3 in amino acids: CASSPATPPETQYF. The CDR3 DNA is TGTGCCAGCAGCCCCGCTACGCCCCCAGAGACCCAGTACTTC.